Reported below is one TCR beta chain. Antigen unknown. The CDR3 runs 16 residues. Germline CDR1 and CDR2: SGHRS and YFSETQ. V was shortened by 0 bases and J by 1 base, with 11 bases between the two germline ends. These data are taken from a study of shared clonotypes between healthy human individuals. General study points: Rarefaction demonstrated incomplete sorted-subset sequencing despite large depth.

Evenly divided among several immunoSEQ plates was the genomic DNA of each subset. Assay used: immunoSEQ multiplex PCR; TCRdb lists only in-frame clones, some missing. The repertoire holds more than 850,000 clones, with around 78% as singletons. Donors, without exception, were Caucasian adults residing in Nashville, Tennessee. What was sequenced was memory CD4+ T cells from PBMCs. Subset described: CD45RA-negative fraction. This sequence joins TRBV5-1 and TRBJ1-5, with TRBD1 as a possible D gene (6 bases). The clonotype comes from a man younger than 35 in good health. Some clones in this sample may be carry-over from other donors' samples. The CDR3 loop is CASSLVGGPSNQPQHF. The DNA for the CDR3 is TGCGCCAGCAGCTTGGTAGGGGGACCAAGCAATCAGCCCCAGCATTTT.